The entry that follows covers one T cell receptor (beta chain) sequence. CDR1 is SGHDT, CDR2 YYEEEE, per germline. The junction had 6 bases not matched to a gene; V was cut back by 5 bases and J by 5 bases. The CDR3 contains 14 residues. The sample comes from a study of blood T cell repertoires in COVID-19. Profiling relied on immunoSEQ multiplex PCR, and the TCRdb table lists in-frame clones only, not all of them. The table records about 52,000 clones, about 90% of them present only once. This chain joins TRBV5-6 and TRBJ2-3; 9 bases map to TRBD2. The source of this sequence is a human donor with active COVID-19. The donor label of this sample is uncertain. Sequenced input: peripheral blood. The CDR3: CASRLRGGLDTQYF. The CDR3 coding sequence is TGTGCCAGCAGATTGCGGGGGGGCTTAGATACGCAGTATTTT.